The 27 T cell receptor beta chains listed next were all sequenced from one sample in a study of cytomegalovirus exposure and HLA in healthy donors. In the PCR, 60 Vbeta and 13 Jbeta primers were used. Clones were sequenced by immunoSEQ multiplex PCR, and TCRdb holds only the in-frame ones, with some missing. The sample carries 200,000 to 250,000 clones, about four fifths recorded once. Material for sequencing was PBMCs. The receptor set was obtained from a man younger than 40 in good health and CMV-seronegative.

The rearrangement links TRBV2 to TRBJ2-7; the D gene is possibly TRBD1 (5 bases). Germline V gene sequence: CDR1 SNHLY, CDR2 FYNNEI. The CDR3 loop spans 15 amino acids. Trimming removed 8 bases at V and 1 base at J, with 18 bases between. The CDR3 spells CASGAGIGLSYEQYF. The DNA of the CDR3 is TGTGCCAGCGGGGCAGGGATAGGGTTATCCTACGAGCAGTACTTC.

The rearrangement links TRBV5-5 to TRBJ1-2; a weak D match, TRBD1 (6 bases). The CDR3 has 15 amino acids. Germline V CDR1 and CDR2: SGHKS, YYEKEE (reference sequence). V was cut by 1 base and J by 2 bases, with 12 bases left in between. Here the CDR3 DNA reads TGTGCCAGCAGCTTGCTCGGACAGACAAACTATGGCTACACCTTC. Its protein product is CASSLLGQTNYGYTF.

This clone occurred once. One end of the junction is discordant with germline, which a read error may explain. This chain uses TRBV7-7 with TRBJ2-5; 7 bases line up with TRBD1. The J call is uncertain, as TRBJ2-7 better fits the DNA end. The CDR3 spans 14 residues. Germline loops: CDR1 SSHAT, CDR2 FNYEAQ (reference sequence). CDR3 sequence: CASSLGIQGSEQYF. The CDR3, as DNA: TGTGCTAGCAGCTTAGGGATACAGGGGAGCGAGCAGTACTTC.

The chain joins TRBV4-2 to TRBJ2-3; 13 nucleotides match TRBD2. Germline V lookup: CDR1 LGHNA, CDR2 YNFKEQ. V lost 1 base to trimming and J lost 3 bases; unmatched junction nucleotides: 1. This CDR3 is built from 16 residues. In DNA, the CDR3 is TGTGCCAGCAGCCAAGGGACTAGCGGGGGAACAGATACGCAGTATTTT. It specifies CASSQGTSGGTDTQYF.

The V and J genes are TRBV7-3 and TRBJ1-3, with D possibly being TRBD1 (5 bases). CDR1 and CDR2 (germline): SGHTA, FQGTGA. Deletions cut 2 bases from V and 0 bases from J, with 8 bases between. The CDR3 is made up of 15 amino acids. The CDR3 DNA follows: TGTGCCAGCAGCTTAGACAGCCGCTCTGGAAACACCATATATTTT. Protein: CASSLDSRSGNTIYF.

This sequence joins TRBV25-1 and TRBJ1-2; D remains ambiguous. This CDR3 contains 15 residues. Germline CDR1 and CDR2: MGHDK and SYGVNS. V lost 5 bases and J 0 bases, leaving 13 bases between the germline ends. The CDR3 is CASSRPEEANYGYTF. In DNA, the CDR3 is TGTGCCAGCAGTCGCCCAGAGGAAGCTAACTATGGCTACACCTTC.

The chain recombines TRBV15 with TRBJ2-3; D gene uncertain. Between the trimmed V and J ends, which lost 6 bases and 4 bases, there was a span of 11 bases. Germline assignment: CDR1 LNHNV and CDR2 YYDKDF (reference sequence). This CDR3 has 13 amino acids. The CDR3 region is CATRALGADTQYF. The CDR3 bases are TGTGCCACCAGGGCCCTCGGAGCAGATACGCAGTATTTT. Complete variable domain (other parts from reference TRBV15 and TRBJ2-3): DAMVIQNPRYQVTQFGKPVTLSCSQTLNHNVMYWYQQKSSQAPKLLFHYYDKDFNNEADTPDNFQSRRPNTSFCFLDIRSPGLGDTAMYLCATRALGADTQYFGPGTRLTVL.

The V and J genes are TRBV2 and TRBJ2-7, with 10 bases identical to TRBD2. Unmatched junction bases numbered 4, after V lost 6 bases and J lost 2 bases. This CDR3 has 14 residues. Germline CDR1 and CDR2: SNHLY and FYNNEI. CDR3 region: CASRPAGGAYEQYF. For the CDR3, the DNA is TGTGCCAGCAGGCCAGCGGGGGGGGCCTACGAGCAGTACTTC. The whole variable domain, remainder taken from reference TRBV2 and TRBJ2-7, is EPEVTQTPSHQVTQMGQEVILRCVPISNHLYFYWYRQILGQKVEFLVSFYNNEISEKSEIFDDQFSVERPDGSNFTLKIRSTKLEDSAMYFCASRPAGGAYEQYFGPGTRLTVT.

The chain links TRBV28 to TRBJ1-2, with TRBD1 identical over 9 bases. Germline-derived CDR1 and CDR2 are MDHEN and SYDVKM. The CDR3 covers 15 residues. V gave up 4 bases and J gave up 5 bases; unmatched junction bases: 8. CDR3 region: CASSWGDRETYGYTF. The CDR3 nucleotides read TGTGCCAGCAGTTGGGGGGACAGGGAGACTTATGGCTACACCTTC.

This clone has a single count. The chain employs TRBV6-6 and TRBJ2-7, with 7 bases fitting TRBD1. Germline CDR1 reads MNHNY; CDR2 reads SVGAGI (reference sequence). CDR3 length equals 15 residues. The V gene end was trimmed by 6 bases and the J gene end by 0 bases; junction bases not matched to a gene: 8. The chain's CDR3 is CASREPGTASYEQYF. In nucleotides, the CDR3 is TGTGCCAGCAGGGAGCCCGGGACAGCCTCCTACGAGCAGTACTTC.

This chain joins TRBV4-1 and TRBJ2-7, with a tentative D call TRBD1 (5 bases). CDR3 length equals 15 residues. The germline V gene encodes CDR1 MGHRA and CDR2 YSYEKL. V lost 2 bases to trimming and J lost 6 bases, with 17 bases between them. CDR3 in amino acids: CASSQQGRGRPEQYF. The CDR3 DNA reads TGCGCCAGCAGCCAACAAGGAAGGGGCCGACCCGAGCAGTACTTC.

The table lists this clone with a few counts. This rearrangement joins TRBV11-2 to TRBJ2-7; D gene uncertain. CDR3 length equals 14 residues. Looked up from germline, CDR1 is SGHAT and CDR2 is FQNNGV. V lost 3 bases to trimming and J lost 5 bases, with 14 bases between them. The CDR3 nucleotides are TGTGCCAGCAGCTTGCCTCGGGTAGAGAACGAGCAGTACTTC. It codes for CASSLPRVENEQYF.

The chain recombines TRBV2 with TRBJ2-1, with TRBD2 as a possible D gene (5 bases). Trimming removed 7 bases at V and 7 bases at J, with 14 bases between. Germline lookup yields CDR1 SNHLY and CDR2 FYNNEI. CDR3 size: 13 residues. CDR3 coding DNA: TGTGCCAGCACCGAGAATGGAGGAAATGAGCAGTTCTTC. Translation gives CASTENGGNEQFF.

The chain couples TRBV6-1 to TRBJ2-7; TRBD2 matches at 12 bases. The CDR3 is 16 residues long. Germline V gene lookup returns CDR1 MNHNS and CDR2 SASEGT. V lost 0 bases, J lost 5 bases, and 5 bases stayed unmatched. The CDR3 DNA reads TGTGCCAGCAGTGAAGCGCTTCGACTAGCGGGGGACGAGCAGTACTTC. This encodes CASSEALRLAGDEQYF.

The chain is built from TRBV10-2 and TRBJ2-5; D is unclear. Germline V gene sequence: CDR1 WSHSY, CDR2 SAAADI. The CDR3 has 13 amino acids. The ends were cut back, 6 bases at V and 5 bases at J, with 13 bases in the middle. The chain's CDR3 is CASRQEPGETQYF. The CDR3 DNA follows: TGCGCCAGCAGACAAGAACCCGGGGAGACCCAGTACTTC.

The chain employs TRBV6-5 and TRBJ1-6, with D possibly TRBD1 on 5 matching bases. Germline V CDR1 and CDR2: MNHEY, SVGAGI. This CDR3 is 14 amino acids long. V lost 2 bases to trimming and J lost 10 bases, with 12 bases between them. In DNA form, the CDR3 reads TGTGCCAGCAGTTACCCAGGGATTCAATCACCCCTCCACTTT. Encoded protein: CASSYPGIQSPLHF.

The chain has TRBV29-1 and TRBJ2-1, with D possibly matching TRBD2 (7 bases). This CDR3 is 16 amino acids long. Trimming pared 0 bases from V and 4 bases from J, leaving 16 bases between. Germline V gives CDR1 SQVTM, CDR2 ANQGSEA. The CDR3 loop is CSVEDRRRGPYNEQFF. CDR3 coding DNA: TGCAGCGTTGAAGATCGAAGGCGGGGGCCATACAATGAGCAGTTCTTC.

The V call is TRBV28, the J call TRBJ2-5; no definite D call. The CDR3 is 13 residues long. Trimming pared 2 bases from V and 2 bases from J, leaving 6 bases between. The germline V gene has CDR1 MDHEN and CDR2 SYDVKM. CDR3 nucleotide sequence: TGTGCCAGCAGTTTAATAGATCAAGAGACCCAGTACTTC. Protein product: CASSLIDQETQYF. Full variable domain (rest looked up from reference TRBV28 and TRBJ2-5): DVKVTQSSRYLVKRTGEKVFLECVQDMDHENMFWYRQDPGLGLRLIYFSYDVKMKEKGDIPEGYSVSREKKERFSLILESASTNQTSMYLCASSLIDQETQYFGPGTRLLVL.

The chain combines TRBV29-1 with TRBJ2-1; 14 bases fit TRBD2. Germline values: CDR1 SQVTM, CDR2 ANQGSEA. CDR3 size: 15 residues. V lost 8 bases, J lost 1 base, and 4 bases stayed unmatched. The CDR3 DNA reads TGCAGCCTCCGGACTAGCGGGGGGTCCTACAATGAGCAGTTCTTC. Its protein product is CSLRTSGGSYNEQFF.

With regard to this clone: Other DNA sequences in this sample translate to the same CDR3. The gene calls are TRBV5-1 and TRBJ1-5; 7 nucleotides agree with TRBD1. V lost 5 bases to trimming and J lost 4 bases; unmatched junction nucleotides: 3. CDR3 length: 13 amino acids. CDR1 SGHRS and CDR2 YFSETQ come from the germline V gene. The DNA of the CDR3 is TGCGCCAGCAGTTTGACAGGGAATCAGCCCCAGCATTTT. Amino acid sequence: CASSLTGNQPQHF.

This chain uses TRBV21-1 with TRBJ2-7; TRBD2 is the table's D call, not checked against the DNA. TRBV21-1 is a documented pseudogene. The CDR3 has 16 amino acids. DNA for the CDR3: TGTGCCAGCAGCAAAGGGGGAGAGGCAGGGACTTACGAGCAGTACTTC. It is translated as CASSKGGEAGTYEQYF.

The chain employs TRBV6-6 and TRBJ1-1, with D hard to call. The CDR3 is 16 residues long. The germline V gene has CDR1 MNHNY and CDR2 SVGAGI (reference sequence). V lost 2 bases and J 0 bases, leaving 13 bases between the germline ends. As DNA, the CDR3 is TGTGCCAGCAGTTACACCCCGGGAGCCTTGAACACTGAAGCTTTCTTT. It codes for CASSYTPGALNTEAFF.

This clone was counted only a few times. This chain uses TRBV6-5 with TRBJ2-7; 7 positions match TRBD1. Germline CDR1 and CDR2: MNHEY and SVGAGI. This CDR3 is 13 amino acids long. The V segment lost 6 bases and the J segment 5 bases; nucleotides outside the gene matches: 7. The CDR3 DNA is TGTGCCAGCAGACACCAGACAGGGAACGAGCAGTACTTC. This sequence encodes CASRHQTGNEQYF.

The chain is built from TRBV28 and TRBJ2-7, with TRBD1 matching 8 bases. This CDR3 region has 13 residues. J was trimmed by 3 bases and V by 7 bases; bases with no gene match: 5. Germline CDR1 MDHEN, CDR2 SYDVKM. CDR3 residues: CASIGQGGYEQYF. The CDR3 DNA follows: TGTGCCAGCATCGGACAGGGCGGCTACGAGCAGTACTTC.

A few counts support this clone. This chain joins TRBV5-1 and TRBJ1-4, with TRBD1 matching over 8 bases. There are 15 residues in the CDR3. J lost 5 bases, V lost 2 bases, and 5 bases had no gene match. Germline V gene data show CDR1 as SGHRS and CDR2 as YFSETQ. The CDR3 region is CASSFWTGLNEKLFF. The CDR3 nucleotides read TGCGCCAGCAGCTTCTGGACAGGGCTCAATGAAAAACTGTTTTTT.

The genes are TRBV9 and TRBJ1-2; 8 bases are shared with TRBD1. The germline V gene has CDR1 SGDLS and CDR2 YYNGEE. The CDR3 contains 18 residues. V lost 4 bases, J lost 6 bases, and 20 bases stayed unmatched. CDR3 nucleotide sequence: TGTGCCAGCAGCTTTCGGACAGGGAGGCTCGGGGCTTGGGATGGCTACACCTTC. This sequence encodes CASSFRTGRLGAWDGYTF.

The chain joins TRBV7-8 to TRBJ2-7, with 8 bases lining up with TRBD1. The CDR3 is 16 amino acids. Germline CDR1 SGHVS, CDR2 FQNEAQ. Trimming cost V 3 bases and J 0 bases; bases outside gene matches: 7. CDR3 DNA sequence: TGTGCCAGCAGCTTCCCGGGACAGGTTAGCTCCTACGAGCAGTACTTC. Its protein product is CASSFPGQVSSYEQYF.